These 24 T cell receptor beta chains share one sample of origin, sequenced in a study of T cells in Graves' hyperthyroidism and ophthalmopathy. The source material, RNA transcripts, was used to amplify TCR beta CDR3 regions. During a first-round RT-PCR of the TCR CDR3, the HTBI primer set was used. Each CDR3 protein gets one entry after TCRdb re-called the multiplex PCR reads with MiXCR. This table has approximately 700,000 distinct CDR3 sequences, about 17% appearing once. The sample taken for sequencing was blood. These TCRs come from a man aged 18 to 29 with Graves' hyperthyroidism.

This clonotype was picked up many times. The gene calls are TRBV18 and TRBJ2-7; 10 bases match TRBD2. CDR1 is KGHSH and CDR2 is LQKENI in the germline V gene. V lost 3 bases to trimming and J lost 0 bases; unmatched junction nucleotides: 8. The CDR3 loop spans 17 amino acids. The CDR3 loop is CASSPSGLARSSYEQYF. DNA for the CDR3: TGTGCCAGCTCACCCTCGGGACTAGCGAGGAGCTCCTACGAGCAGTACTTC.

The chain couples TRBV19 to TRBJ1-5; perhaps TRBD1 as D (5 bases). Trimming removed 2 bases at V and 4 bases at J, with 15 bases between. The CDR3 has 16 amino acids. Germline loops: CDR1 LNHDA, CDR2 SQIVND (reference sequence). This chain's CDR3 is CASSIPPAGSNQPQHF. The CDR3 nucleotides read TGTGCCAGTAGTATACCCCCCGCAGGGTCAAATCAGCCCCAGCATTTT.

This clonotype has more than one count but fewer than ten. V and J are TRBV11-3 and TRBJ2-2, with D possibly TRBD2 on 5 matching bases. V was pared by 0 bases and J by 3 bases, with 14 bases between. CDR1 and CDR2 from the germline V gene are SGHNT and YENEEA. This CDR3 contains 17 residues. The CDR3 loop reads CASSLDLGGPDTGELFF. DNA for the CDR3: TGTGCCAGCAGCTTAGATCTTGGCGGGCCGGACACCGGGGAGCTGTTTTTT.

The chain has TRBV7-3 and TRBJ2-3; D possibly corresponds to TRBD2 (6 bases). V lost 3 bases to trimming and J lost 6 bases, with 16 bases between them. The CDR3 runs 15 residues. Germline lookup yields CDR1 SGHTA and CDR2 FQGTGA. CDR3 protein: CASSLGTSRVDTQYF. The CDR3 nucleotides are TGTGCCAGCAGCTTGGGTACTAGCCGAGTGGATACGCAGTATTTT.

Many counts were recorded for this clonotype. The V gene is TRBV12-3 or TRBV12-4, the J gene TRBJ2-7; 11 bases align to TRBD1. V trimming: 4 bases; J trimming: 3 bases; junction bases outside the gene matches: 5. The CDR3 runs 15 residues. The CDR3 DNA is TGTGCCAGCAGTTACGCGGACAGGGGGCTCTACGAGCAGTACTTC. Translating gives CASSYADRGLYEQYF.

There are a few counts of this clonotype. This chain uses TRBV29-1 with TRBJ2-3; TRBD2 matches 8 bases. The CDR3 covers 15 residues. Germline V gene data show CDR1 as SQVTM and CDR2 as ANQGSEA. V shed 4 bases, J shed 0 bases, and the junction held 6 bases outside the gene matches. CDR3 DNA: TGCAGCGTTGCTACTCTAGCGGGCAGCACAGATACGCAGTATTTT. Residues: CSVATLAGSTDTQYF.

The J gene is TRBJ2-3, the V gene TRBV6-1; TRBD2 matches 8 bases. Germline-derived CDR1 and CDR2 are MNHNS and SASEGT. The CDR3 is 16 amino acids. Trimming took 6 bases from V and 0 from J; bases not matched to a gene: 8. This chain's CDR3 is CASSHRLAFSTDTQYF. CDR3 nucleotide sequence: TGTGCCAGCAGCCACCGACTAGCGTTTAGCACAGATACGCAGTATTTT.

This clonotype was seen more than once but under ten times. The V and J genes are TRBV12-3 or TRBV12-4 and TRBJ2-7; D unresolved. The CDR3 extends over 14 amino acids. Trimming took off 3 bases at V and 2 bases at J, with 11 bases between the two ends. Written as DNA, the CDR3 is TGTGCCAGCAGTTTTGGCCTACTCCCCTACGAGCAGTACTTC. Its translation: CASSFGLLPYEQYF.

J is TRBJ1-6 and V is TRBV9; D gene uncertain. V was trimmed by 1 base and J by 7 bases, leaving 21 bases between them. The CDR3 consists of 18 residues. Germline V gene lookup returns CDR1 SGDLS and CDR2 YYNGEE. CDR3 residues: CASSVSGNPIAVNSPLHF. The CDR3 region has the DNA TGTGCCAGCAGCGTATCGGGGAACCCTATAGCCGTCAATTCACCCCTCCACTTT.

There are many counts of this clonotype. The J gene is TRBJ2-5, the V gene TRBV27; D possibly uses TRBD1 or TRBD2 (5 bases each). The CDR3 extends over 14 amino acids. Germline CDR1 reads MNHEY; CDR2 reads SMNVEV (reference sequence). Trimming removed 4 bases at V and 1 base at J, with 10 bases between. DNA for the CDR3: TGTGCCAGCAGTTATTTTGGGGGCCAAGAGACCCAGTACTTC. This gives the protein CASSYFGGQETQYF.

This clonotype was observed a handful of times. This rearrangement joins TRBV4-1 to TRBJ2-7, with a weak D call TRBD1 (6 bases). CDR1 is MGHRA and CDR2 is YSYEKL in the germline V gene. V gave up 2 bases and J gave up 0 bases, with 8 bases separating them. The CDR3 runs to 14 residues. This CDR3 reads CASSQQGNSYEQYF. The CDR3 coding sequence is TGCGCCAGCAGCCAACAGGGGAACTCCTACGAGCAGTACTTC.

This clonotype appeared a few times. V and J are TRBV7-9 and TRBJ1-2, with 7 bases lining up with TRBD1. This CDR3 spans 14 amino acids. Unmatched junction bases numbered 4, after V lost 1 base and J lost 5 bases. CDR1 SEHNR and CDR2 FQNEAQ come from the germline V gene (reference sequence). The CDR3 DNA reads TGTGCCAGCAGCTTAGAGCCACAGGGGTATGGCTACACCTTC. This gives the protein CASSLEPQGYGYTF. Full variable domain (missing parts from reference TRBV7-9 and TRBJ1-2): DTGVSQNPRHKITKRGQNVTFRCDPISEHNRLYWYRQTLGQGPEFLTYFQNEAQLEKSRLLSDRFSAERPKGSFSTLEIQRTEQGDSAMYLCASSLEPQGYGYTFGSGTRLTVV.

CDR3 nucleotide sequence: TGTGCCGGAGGGGGCAACGGGGAGCTGTTTTTT. This gives the protein CAGGGNGELFF. The rearrangement uses TRBV3-1 and TRBJ2-2, with D maybe TRBD1 (7 bases). The CDR3 length is 11 residues. In germline, CDR1 is LGHDT, CDR2 YNNKEL (reference sequence). The V end was cut by 11 bases, the J end by 7 bases, with 11 bases between.

The J gene is TRBJ2-7, the V gene TRBV28; perhaps TRBD1 as D (5 bases). Germline lookup yields CDR1 MDHEN and CDR2 SYDVKM. The CDR3 extends over 14 amino acids. Between the trimmed V and J ends, which lost 6 bases and 5 bases, there was a span of 17 bases. The CDR3 here is CASSSRKGVNEQYF. CDR3 nucleotides: TGTGCCAGCAGCAGTCGCAAAGGGGTGAACGAGCAGTACTTC.

The V and J genes are TRBV29-1 and TRBJ2-7; the D gene could be TRBD1 or TRBD2 (5 bases each). The germline V and J ends were trimmed by 5 bases and 0 bases, with 17 bases remaining between them. Germline values: CDR1 SQVTM, CDR2 ANQGSEA. The CDR3 runs 15 residues. CDR3: CSVTSGTVSSYEQYF. The CDR3 DNA follows: TGCAGCGTTACCTCCGGGACGGTGAGCTCCTACGAGCAGTACTTC.

The J gene is TRBJ2-1, the V gene TRBV2; 12 nucleotides line up with TRBD2. CDR1 and CDR2 from the germline V gene are SNHLY and FYNNEI. The CDR3 consists of 14 residues. V lost 8 bases and J lost 5; bases outside the gene matches: 4. This CDR3 is CASVTSGSHNEQFF. The CDR3 DNA is TGTGCCAGCGTGACTAGCGGGAGCCACAATGAGCAGTTCTTC.

The V gene is TRBV12-5, the J gene TRBJ2-3; D unclear. The CDR3 totals 13 residues. Germline CDR1 LGHNT, CDR2 FRNRAP. Trimming took off 5 bases at V and 0 bases at J, with 6 bases between the two ends. The CDR3 nucleotides read TGTGCTAGTGGTGCCTTTAGCACAGATACGCAGTATTTT. Translating it yields CASGAFSTDTQYF.

J is TRBJ2-3 and V is TRBV20-1; D is undetermined. From germline, CDR1 is DFQATT and CDR2 SNEGSKA (reference sequence). This CDR3 contains 11 residues. CDR3 protein: CSAGPSQSQYF. The CDR3 DNA is TGCAGCGCAGGACCATCTCAATCCCAGTATTTT.

The V gene is TRBV24-1, the J gene TRBJ2-5; D not resolved. The ends were cut back, 6 bases at V and 2 bases at J, with 12 bases in the middle. This CDR3 comprises 14 residues. Germline V CDR1 and CDR2: KGHDR, SFDVKD. The CDR3 DNA follows: TGTGCCACCAGTCTGGGCAAGGTTCAAGAGACCCAGTACTTC. Translated, it gives CATSLGKVQETQYF.

This clonotype was seen more than once but under ten times. The CDR3, as DNA: TGTGCCAGCAGTTGGGCGCCCCGGAGGAAGAACACCGGGGAGCTGTTTTTT. Amino acids: CASSWAPRRKNTGELFF. The chain couples TRBV12-3 or TRBV12-4 to TRBJ2-2, with D perhaps matching TRBD2 (5 bases). V was pared by 4 bases and J by 1 base, with 16 bases between. This CDR3 spans 17 amino acids.

This clonotype was detected many times. The genes are TRBV28 and TRBJ2-7, with D tentatively TRBD1 (6 bases). CDR1 and CDR2 from the germline V gene are MDHEN and SYDVKM. The CDR3 contains 15 residues. Between the trimmed V and J ends, which lost 1 base and 0 bases, there was a span of 10 bases. CDR3 region: CASSLLQGSSYEQYF. The CDR3 nucleotides read TGTGCCAGCAGTTTATTACAGGGAAGCTCCTACGAGCAGTACTTC. Variable domain in full (rest from reference TRBV28 and TRBJ2-7): DVKVTQSSRYLVKRTGEKVFLECVQDMDHENMFWYRQDPGLGLRLIYFSYDVKMKEKGDIPEGYSVSREKKERFSLILESASTNQTSMYLCASSLLQGSSYEQYFGPGTRLTVT.

In the case of this clonotype: The CDR3 ends on some other residue instead of the conserved phenylalanine or tryptophan, so this is likely a read error. The CDR3 region has the DNA TGTGCCAGCAGTTACTCGCTGCGAAACAATTATGGCTACACCTCC. Amino acids: CASSYSLRNNYGYTS. The chain carries TRBV6-2 or TRBV6-3 and TRBJ1-2; D gene ambiguous. The CDR3 is made up of 15 amino acids. The germline V gene has CDR1 MNHEY and CDR2 SVGEGT. The V gene lost 0 bases and the J gene lost 5 bases, with 13 bases spanning the gap.

This sequence joins TRBV4-2 and TRBJ2-1; the D call may be TRBD1 or TRBD2 (6 bases each). Germline V gene data show CDR1 as LGHNA and CDR2 as YNFKEQ. The V and J ends lost 0 bases and 9 bases respectively, with 15 bases between them. The CDR3 consists of 15 residues. DNA for the CDR3: TGTGCCAGCAGCCAAGACGGGGGCGTTCGCGGTGAGCAGTTCTTC. Its protein product is CASSQDGGVRGEQFF.

The genes are TRBV28 and TRBJ2-7; tentatively, D is TRBD1 (6 bases). Trimming took 2 bases from V and 1 from J, leaving 12 bases between them. This CDR3 is 15 amino acids long. Germline lookup yields CDR1 MDHEN and CDR2 SYDVKM. CDR3 loop: CASSLPRGLSYEQYF. CDR3 nucleotide sequence: TGTGCCAGCAGTTTACCCAGGGGTCTTTCCTACGAGCAGTACTTC.